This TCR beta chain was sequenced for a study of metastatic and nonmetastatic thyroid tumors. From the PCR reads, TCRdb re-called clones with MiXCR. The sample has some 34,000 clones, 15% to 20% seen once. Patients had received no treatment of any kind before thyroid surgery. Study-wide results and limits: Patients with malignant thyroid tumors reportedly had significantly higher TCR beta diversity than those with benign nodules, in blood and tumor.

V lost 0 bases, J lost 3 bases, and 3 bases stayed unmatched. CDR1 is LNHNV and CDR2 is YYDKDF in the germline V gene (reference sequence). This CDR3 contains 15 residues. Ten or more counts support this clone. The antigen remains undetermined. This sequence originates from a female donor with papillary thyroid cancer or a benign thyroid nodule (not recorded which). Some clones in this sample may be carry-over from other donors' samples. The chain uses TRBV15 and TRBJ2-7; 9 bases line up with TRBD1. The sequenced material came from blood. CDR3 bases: TGTGCCACCAGCAGAGATCCGACAGGGGGCTACGAGCAGTACTTC. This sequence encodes CATSRDPTGGYEQYF.